This TCR beta chain was profiled in a study of blood T cell repertoires in COVID-19. V was shortened by 4 bases and J by 4 bases, with 10 bases between the two germline ends. The V gene's germline CDR1 is LGHDT and CDR2 YNNKEL (reference sequence). The CDR3 runs to 13 residues. Libraries were prepared by immunoSEQ multiplex PCR; TCRdb keeps only in-frame clonotypes and omits some of them. In the table there are over 250,000 clones, approximately 85% of which are singletons. The V and J genes are TRBV3-1 (or the pseudogene TRBV3-2) and TRBJ1-2, with a weak D call TRBD1 (5 bases). This clonotype was sampled from a woman aged 70 to 79 with acute or convalescent COVID-19. Material: peripheral blood. The CDR3 region is CASSLPGLYGYTF. The CDR3 DNA reads TGTGCCAGCAGCCTCCCGGGACTCTATGGCTACACCTTC.